The 20 T cell receptor beta chains in this list originate from one sample, sequenced in a study of Graves' ophthalmopathy and Graves' hyperthyroidism. Amplified material comprised TCR beta CDR3 regions derived from RNA transcripts. The first round was an RT-PCR with HTBI primers, and the second round was a multiplex PCR. TCRdb reanalysed the multiplex PCR reads using MiXCR and keeps one entry per CDR3 protein. Of a few hundred thousand distinct CDR3 sequences listed, roughly 15% are singletons. Sequenced material: peripheral blood. The receptors derive from a woman aged 18-29 years with stable Graves' hyperthyroidism.

This clonotype has only a few counts. The chain links TRBV12-3 or TRBV12-4 to TRBJ1-5, with D uncertain. This CDR3 region has 17 residues. The germline V and J ends were trimmed by 2 bases and 6 bases, with 20 bases remaining between them. The CDR3 spells CASSLCSFGVVCQPQHF. As DNA, the CDR3 is TGTGCCAGCAGTTTATGCAGCTTCGGGGTTGTTTGTCAGCCCCAGCATTTT.

This clonotype was recorded many times. The chain couples TRBV27 to TRBJ1-6; D gene ambiguous. CDR3 length: 13 residues. Per the germline V gene, CDR1 is MNHEY and CDR2 is SMNVEV (reference sequence). Trimming removed 6 bases at V and 8 bases at J, with 11 bases between. The CDR3 sequence: CASSRTLDSPLHF. CDR3 DNA: TGTGCCAGCAGCCGGACCTTAGATTCACCCCTCCACTTT.

This clonotype was picked up a small number of times. The genes are TRBV19 and TRBJ1-5; D ambiguous. Per the germline V gene, CDR1 is LNHDA and CDR2 is SQIVND (reference sequence). V lost 5 bases, J lost 7 bases, and 9 bases lay in between. CDR3 size: 12 residues. The CDR3 DNA sequence: TGTGCCAGTAGTTGGTCCGCCCAGCCCCAGCATTTT. Its translation is CASSWSAQPQHF. Variable domain in full (rest from reference TRBV19 and TRBJ1-5): DGGITQSPKYLFRKEGQNVTLSCEQNLNHDAMYWYRQDPGQGLRLIYYSQIVNDFQKGDIAEGYSVSREKKESFPLTVTSAQKNPTAFYLCASSWSAQPQHFGDGTRLSIL.

This clonotype was detected many times. This CDR3 is CASSLVPRPQNYGYTF. The DNA of the CDR3 is TGTGCCAGCAGTTTAGTGCCCCGACCCCAAAACTATGGCTACACCTTC. The chain is built from TRBV27 and TRBJ1-2; D unresolved. CDR1 MNHEY and CDR2 SMNVEV come from the germline V gene (reference sequence). V was clipped by 2 bases and J by 2 bases, with 15 bases between them. The CDR3 length is 16 residues.

This clonotype has a count of ten or more. The chain carries TRBV24-1 and TRBJ1-5; D gene uncertain. The CDR3 consists of 19 residues. Germline values: CDR1 KGHDR, CDR2 SFDVKD. Deletions cut 4 bases from V and 4 bases from J, with 25 bases between. CDR3 residues: CATSEVYNPRIWGNQPQHF. The DNA for the CDR3 is TGTGCCACCAGTGAGGTCTACAATCCAAGGATATGGGGAAATCAGCCCCAGCATTTT.

The J gene is TRBJ1-1, the V gene TRBV27; tentatively, D is TRBD1 (6 bases). The CDR3 is made up of 15 amino acids. Per germline, CDR1 MNHEY and CDR2 SMNVEV (reference sequence). V lost 5 bases and J 5 bases, leaving 18 bases between the germline ends. This CDR3 is CASSPGTARGTEAFF. For the CDR3, the DNA is TGTGCCAGCAGTCCGGGGACGGCGAGGGGGACTGAAGCTTTCTTT.

This clonotype appeared a few times. V and J are TRBV12-3 or TRBV12-4 and TRBJ2-1, with 10 bases lining up with TRBD2. This CDR3 contains 18 residues. The J segment lost 0 bases and the V segment lost 2 bases, leaving 7 bases of the junction unmatched. The CDR3 loop reads CASSLLAGASFSYNEQFF. DNA for the CDR3: TGTGCCAGCAGTTTACTAGCGGGGGCCTCCTTCTCCTACAATGAGCAGTTCTTC.

V usage is TRBV6-2 or TRBV6-3 and J usage is TRBJ1-2, with D possibly matching TRBD1 (5 bases). Germline-derived CDR1 and CDR2 are MNHEY and SVGEGT. V lost 6 bases to trimming and J lost 6 bases, with 11 bases between them. This CDR3 has 12 residues. The CDR3 coding sequence is TGTGCCAGCAGCCCGACAGAAAATGGCTACACCTTC. Residues: CASSPTENGYTF.

V and J are TRBV4-1 and TRBJ1-2; D remains unclear. Trimming took 1 base from V and 5 from J, leaving 8 bases between them. The CDR3 covers 13 residues. CDR1 is MGHRA and CDR2 is YSYEKL in the germline V gene. CDR3 in DNA: TGCGCCAGCAGCCAAGGTGAAACATATGGCTACACCTTC. This gives the protein CASSQGETYGYTF.

The sample holds many counts of this clonotype. CDR3 DNA: TGTGCCAGCAGCTTAGGGGACTCGAACACCGGGGAGCTGTTTTTT. It is translated as CASSLGDSNTGELFF. The chain couples TRBV7-3 to TRBJ2-2; TRBD2 might be the D (6 bases). The V end lost 2 bases, the J end lost 0 bases, and 7 bases lay between the germline ends. The CDR3 length is 15 residues. Germline CDR1 is SGHTA and CDR2 is FQGTGA.

This chain connects TRBV9 to TRBJ1-2, with TRBD1 as a possible D gene (6 bases). Trimming shortened V by 3 bases and J by 8 bases, and 17 bases separated the two germline ends. CDR1 and CDR2 (germline): SGDLS, YYNGEE. The CDR3 has 14 residues. The CDR3 region has the DNA TGTGCCAGCAGCGCTGAACTTTCAGGGGAAGGCTACACCTTC. Translated, it gives CASSAELSGEGYTF.

This clonotype has at least ten counts. One junction end disagrees with the germline gene, perhaps due to a read error. V gene TRBV12-3 or TRBV12-4 combines with J gene TRBJ2-7; D is unclear. This CDR3 is built from 12 residues. DNA of the CDR3: TGTGCCAGCAGCTTAGGTCGAGACGAGCAGTACTTC. Translating gives CASSLGRDEQYF.

This clonotype has a count of ten or more. This chain links TRBV12-5 with TRBJ1-1; 9 nucleotides line up with TRBD1. The CDR3 spans 20 residues. The V gene end was trimmed by 0 bases and the J gene end by 0 bases; junction bases not matched to a gene: 14. CDR1 and CDR2 from the germline V gene are LGHNT and FRNRAP. CDR3 amino acids: CASGLVERGLNRGLNTEAFF. DNA for the CDR3: TGTGCTAGTGGTTTGGTAGAGAGGGGGCTTAACAGGGGGCTGAACACTGAAGCTTTCTTT.

The sample holds many counts of this clonotype. V and J are TRBV6-2 or TRBV6-3 and TRBJ1-2; D is ambiguous. The CDR3 length is 15 residues. The germline CDR1 and CDR2 sequences are MNHEY and SVGEGT. V lost 5 bases, J lost 4 bases, and 17 bases lay in between. As DNA, the CDR3 is TGTGCCAGCAGTAACCCGGACTACTACCTCTATGGCTACACCTTC. It encodes CASSNPDYYLYGYTF.

In the case of this clonotype: A much larger clone sits a single nucleotide away, making a read error possible. This chain joins TRBV11-2 and TRBJ2-5, with D perhaps TRBD1 (6 bases). The germline CDR1 and CDR2 sequences are SGHAT and FQNNGV. This CDR3 is built from 14 residues. The CDR3 nucleotides are TGTGCCAGCATCTTAGAACCCAGGGGAGAGACCCAGTACTTC. This encodes CASILEPRGETQYF.

This clonotype was detected many times. V is TRBV12-5 and J is TRBJ1-2; D gene uncertain. V lost 0 bases and J 1 base, leaving 12 bases between the germline ends. The germline gives CDR1 LGHNT, CDR2 FRNRAP. The CDR3 is 16 amino acids. The CDR3 is CASGLVLGSSNYGYTF. DNA of the CDR3: TGTGCTAGTGGTTTGGTATTGGGAAGCAGTAACTATGGCTACACCTTC.

Many counts were recorded for this clonotype. This chain links TRBV2 with TRBJ2-5; maybe TRBD2 (6 bases). The CDR3 loop spans 11 amino acids. Between the trimmed V and J ends, which lost 8 bases and 5 bases, there was a span of 9 bases. Germline CDR1 SNHLY, CDR2 FYNNEI. CDR3 DNA sequence: TGTGCCAGCCGTCGGGGGGAGACCCAGTACTTC. Translating it yields CASRRGETQYF.

This clonotype was recorded at least ten times. The J gene is TRBJ1-1, the V gene TRBV6-5; D is perhaps TRBD1 (6 bases). The V and J ends lost 2 bases and 5 bases respectively, with 21 bases between them. The CDR3 consists of 17 residues. Germline values: CDR1 MNHEY, CDR2 SVGAGI. The CDR3, as DNA: TGTGCCAGCAGTTACCTAAAACTTACAGGGTTTGGGACTGAAGCTTTCTTT. Amino acids: CASSYLKLTGFGTEAFF.

This clonotype came up many times. V is TRBV6-2 or TRBV6-3 and J is TRBJ2-7, with 8 positions matching TRBD1. The CDR3 loop spans 16 amino acids. V shed 7 bases, J shed 4 bases, and the junction held 15 bases outside the gene matches. Germline CDR1 and CDR2: MNHEY and SVGEGT. The CDR3 loop is CASTQGGQAREYEQYF. CDR3 nucleotides: TGTGCCAGCACCCAAGGGGGACAGGCGAGGGAATACGAGCAGTACTTC.

Ten or more counts support this clonotype. The gene calls are TRBV12-3 or TRBV12-4 and TRBJ1-1; TRBD1 agrees at 7 bases. The CDR3 runs to 15 residues. J gave up 3 bases and V 4 bases, and 8 bases lay outside the gene matches. Here the CDR3 DNA reads TGTGCCAGCAGTTCCGTGGACAGGAGGGACACTGAAGCTTTCTTT. The encoded protein is CASSSVDRRDTEAFF.